This T cell receptor beta chain was captured in a study of cytomegalovirus exposure and HLA in healthy donors. Study details: Unique TCRs from HLA-typed donors, about 85 million of them, were held in an early data release.

Trimming pared 5 bases from V and 4 bases from J, leaving 14 bases between. CDR1 is LNHDA, CDR2 SQIVND, per germline (reference sequence). There are 14 residues in the CDR3. This clone appeared a single time. Amplification used 60 Vbeta primers and 13 Jbeta primers. Sequenced by immunoSEQ multiplex PCR; TCRdb stores in-frame clones only, minus some. The sample has 170,000 or so clones, around three quarters seen once. The chain couples TRBV19 to TRBJ1-2; perhaps TRBD1 as D (5 bases). The sequenced material came from PBMCs. The TCR comes from a woman aged 40 to 50 in good health and CMV-seronegative. The CDR3 region has the DNA TGTGCCAGTAGTGCAGCAGGGTTGAGCTATGGCTACACCTTC. Residues: CASSAAGLSYGYTF.